The rows below give T cell receptor beta chains drawn from one sample of a study of cytomegalovirus exposure and HLA in healthy donors. The table came from immunoSEQ multiplex PCR; TCRdb's copy has only in-frame clones and leaves some out. The repertoire holds about 140,000 clones, with 80% as singletons. The source material was PBMCs. The receptors were sampled from a man in his fifties in good health and CMV-seronegative. Each CDR3 is given with its conserved first and last residue. A D gene is named only where the DNA matches it firmly. Not all rows give a size; the values are once, few, many and, for expanded clones, a class.

v_call	d_call	clone_size	j_call	cdr3_aa	cdr3_nt
TRBV5-1	NA	NA	TRBJ1-3	CASSRDRTSSGNTIYF	TGCGCCAGCAGCCGGGACCGGACTAGCTCTGGAAACACCATATATTTT
TRBV6-1	TRBD2	NA	TRBJ2-3	CASSDTLAGGPDTQYF	TGTGCCAGCAGTGACACCCTAGCGGGAGGGCCAGATACGCAGTATTTT
TRBV29-1	NA	NA	TRBJ1-1	CSVERGSTEAFF	TGCAGCGTTGAACGGGGTAGCACTGAAGCTTTCTTT
TRBV2	NA	NA	TRBJ2-3	CASSEGSGPTDTQYF	TGTGCCAGCAGTGAAGGGTCAGGGCCCACAGATACGCAGTATTTT
TRBV28	TRBD1	NA	TRBJ2-1	CASSSRGSSYNEQFF	TGTGCCAGCAGTTCCAGGGGGAGCTCCTACAATGAGCAGTTCTTC
TRBV7-9	TRBD2	few	TRBJ2-7	CASSPHGLASSSYEQYF	TGTGCCAGCAGCCCCCACGGACTAGCGTCTAGCTCCTACGAGCAGTACTTC
TRBV4-2	TRBD1	NA	TRBJ2-1	CASSQPGQGRHEQFF	TGTGCCAGCAGCCAGCCGGGACAGGGTCGACATGAGCAGTTCTTC
TRBV29-1	TRBD1	NA	TRBJ2-3	CSVAPGQSTDTQYF	TGCAGCGTTGCTCCGGGACAGAGCACAGATACGCAGTATTTT
TRBV6-6	NA	NA	TRBJ2-7	CASSYQASGEQYF	TGTGCCAGCAGTTACCAGGCTTCCGGCGAGCAGTACTTC
TRBV18	TRBD1	NA	TRBJ1-2	CASSPQQGFGGYTF	TGTGCCAGCTCACCACAACAGGGGTTTGGAGGCTACACCTTC
TRBV12-5	NA	NA	TRBJ2-1	CASGLLGASGNEQFF	TGTGCTAGTGGTCTGCTTGGGGCATCAGGCAATGAGCAGTTCTTC
TRBV4-1	TRBD1	NA	TRBJ1-3	CASSQVYTGGNGNTIYF	TGCGCCAGCAGCCAAGTATACACAGGGGGCAATGGAAACACCATATATTTT
TRBV10-1	NA	NA	TRBJ2-3	CASSDPLDTQYF	TGCGCCAGCAGTGACCCGTTAGATACGCAGTATTTT
TRBV7-2	NA	NA	TRBJ2-5	CASTLRGETQYF	TGTGCCAGCACCCTCCGAGGGGAGACCCAGTACTTC
TRBV9	NA	NA	TRBJ2-7	CASSVEPGAYEQYF	TGTGCCAGCAGCGTAGAACCGGGGGCCTACGAGCAGTACTTC
TRBV30	NA	few	TRBJ1-2	CAWSVPYNVESSYGYTF	TGTGCCTGGAGTGTACCCTATAACGTAGAGTCGAGCTATGGCTACACCTTC
TRBV7-2	NA	NA	TRBJ2-1	CASSLLSGVSNEQFF	TGTGCCAGCAGCTTATTGTCGGGAGTCTCCAATGAGCAGTTCTTC
TRBV9	NA	NA	TRBJ2-7	CASSGIVRGEQYF	TGTGCCAGCAGCGGTATCGTAAGGGGCGAGCAGTACTTC
TRBV30	TRBD2	NA	TRBJ2-3	CAWRAPSGGPSRTQYF	TGTGCCTGGAGGGCCCCTAGCGGGGGGCCGAGTCGTACGCAGTATTTT
TRBV30	NA	NA	TRBJ1-4	CAWSELKSGEKLFF	TGTGCCTGGAGTGAACTCAAATCGGGAGAAAAACTGTTTTTT
TRBV4-1	NA	NA	TRBJ2-7	CASSPKREHYEQYF	TGCGCCAGCAGCCCAAAGAGGGAACATTACGAGCAGTACTTC
TRBV18	NA	NA	TRBJ2-5	CASSRSGETQYF	TGTGCCAGCTCCCGATCGGGAGAGACCCAGTACTTC
TRBV10-1	TRBD2	NA	TRBJ2-1	CASSESRGGVGEQFF	TGCGCCAGCAGTGAGTCGAGGGGAGGGGTGGGTGAGCAGTTCTTC
TRBV13	TRBD2	once	TRBJ2-1	CASSPSGGGTYNEQFF	TGTGCCAGCAGTCCCTCTGGCGGGGGGACCTACAATGAGCAGTTCTTC
TRBV27	NA	NA	TRBJ2-7	CASSRSTGVSYEQYF	TGTGCCAGCTCCCGATCGACAGGAGTTTCCTACGAGCAGTACTTC
TRBV28	TRBD1	NA	TRBJ1-2	CASSWGQGADGYTF	TGTGCCAGCAGCTGGGGACAGGGGGCTGATGGCTACACCTTC
TRBV6-4	TRBD2	NA	TRBJ2-3	CASSTGLALSDTQYF	TGTGCCAGCAGTACGGGACTAGCTCTCTCAGATACGCAGTATTTT
TRBV5-6	NA	NA	TRBJ1-1	CASSLGAVMGARNTEAFF	TGTGCCAGCAGCTTGGGGGCCGTAATGGGGGCGCGTAACACTGAAGCTTTCTTT
TRBV7-8	NA	NA	TRBJ1-2	CASSLVQGGYGYTF	TGTGCCAGCAGCTTAGTTCAGGGAGGGTATGGCTACACCTTC
TRBV5-4	TRBD2	NA	TRBJ2-2	CASSPLAGQNTGELFF	TGTGCCAGCAGCCCTTTAGCGGGCCAGAACACCGGGGAGCTGTTTTTT
TRBV6-1	TRBD1	few	TRBJ2-7	CASRTGSPYEQYF	TGTGCCAGCAGGACAGGGAGCCCCTACGAGCAGTACTTC
TRBV5-1	TRBD2	NA	TRBJ2-3	CASSPEPSRLAGGLTQYF	TGCGCCAGCAGCCCGGAACCGTCACGACTAGCGGGAGGGCTAACGCAGTATTTT
TRBV10-2	NA	NA	TRBJ1-2	CASSELPNYGYTF	TGCGCCAGCAGTGAACTACCCAACTATGGCTACACCTTC
TRBV2	TRBD2	NA	TRBJ2-1	CASSGRGGRNEQFF	TGTGCCAGCAGTGGGCGGGGGGGCCGCAATGAGCAGTTCTTC
TRBV5-1	NA	NA	TRBJ2-7	CASSLLARGSSYEQYF	TGCGCCAGCAGCTTATTAGCTCGGGGGAGCTCCTACGAGCAGTACTTC
TRBV5-1	TRBD1	once	TRBJ2-5	CASMETGQGEETQYF	TGCGCCAGCATGGAAACGGGACAGGGCGAAGAGACCCAGTACTTC
TRBV28	NA	NA	TRBJ2-7	CASRSGVFSDEQYF	TGTGCCAGCAGGTCAGGGGTATTTTCTGACGAGCAGTACTTC
TRBV15	TRBD2	NA	TRBJ2-1	CATSRVVSGGNNEQFF	TGTGCCACCAGCAGAGTGGTTAGCGGGGGGAACAATGAGCAGTTCTTC
TRBV5-6	NA	few	TRBJ1-2	CASSPYLRTNYGYTF	TGTGCCAGCAGCCCGTACCTGCGGACAAACTATGGCTACACCTTC
TRBV9	TRBD1	NA	TRBJ1-4	CASSRQQGKDEKLFF	TGTGCCAGCAGCAGACAACAGGGGAAGGATGAAAAACTGTTTTTT
TRBV5-4	TRBD1	NA	TRBJ2-1	CASSLDRGNYNEQFF	TGTGCCAGCAGCTTGGACAGGGGGAACTACAATGAGCAGTTCTTC